The present TCR beta chain was sequenced within a study of blood T cell repertoires in COVID-19. Repertoires were generated with immunoSEQ multiplex PCR, while TCRdb's copy carries only in-frame clones and drops some. The table includes some 300,000 clones, 88% detected once. Germline V lookup: CDR1 SGHTA, CDR2 FQGNSA. V was clipped by 0 bases and J by 2 bases, with 17 bases between them. The CDR3 has 17 residues. Sequenced: PBMCs or T cells enriched from blood (not recorded which). This receptor was obtained from a woman in her thirties who had recovered from COVID-19. This rearrangement joins TRBV7-2 to TRBJ2-7; possible D gene TRBD1, 6 bases. For the CDR3, the DNA is TGTGCCAGCAGCTTAGCGATTCGCGGCGGACAGCCCTACGAGCAGTACTTC. Translating gives CASSLAIRGGQPYEQYF.